This T cell receptor (beta chain) was profiled in a study of blood T cell repertoires in COVID-19. In the study overall: COVID-19 samples from acute and convalescent phases originated in the United States, Italy and Spain.

Method: immunoSEQ multiplex PCR; TCRdb's copy keeps in-frame clones and lacks some. This sample yields 150,000 or so clones, of which under 90% are seen a single time; roughly 3.4% belongs to the top ten. Enrollees, about 18 to 95 years old, lived in 24 US areas. Cohort assignment relied on participant-reported clinical history. Sequencing was done on a sample of PBMCs or T cells enriched from blood (not recorded which). The clonotype originates from a woman in her sixties who had recovered from COVID-19.

CDR3 protein: CASSQDVQPNEKLFF. The CDR3 DNA is TGTGCCAGCAGCCAAGATGTACAGCCTAATGAAAAACTGTTTTTT. The V gene is TRBV3-1 (or the pseudogene TRBV3-2), the J gene TRBJ1-4; D is ambiguous. In germline, CDR1 is LGHDT, CDR2 YNNKEL (reference sequence). V was cut by 0 bases and J by 3 bases, with 8 bases left in between. The CDR3 totals 15 residues.